This T cell receptor beta chain emerged from a study of blood T cells in healthy people across ages. The CDR3 length is 14 residues. Germline V CDR1 and CDR2: GTSNPN, SVGIG (reference sequence). V was cut by 4 bases and J by 9 bases, with 16 bases left in between. Through a sample-barcoded 5' primer and a J-beta primer mix, a second PCR was run for roughly 7 to 12 cycles. TCRdb ran MiXCR on the 5' RACE reads and lists one entry per CDR3 protein. The sample includes about 680,000 distinct CDR3 sequences, about half seen only once; the top ten take roughly 30%. This TCR was sampled from a woman in her fifties or sixties in good health. The specimen was blood. This chain joins TRBV30 and TRBJ1-6, with D tentatively TRBD1 (6 bases). The CDR3 sequence is CAWTGRGARSPLHF. The CDR3 DNA reads TGTGCCTGGACCGGGCGGGGGGCACGTTCACCCCTCCACTTT.